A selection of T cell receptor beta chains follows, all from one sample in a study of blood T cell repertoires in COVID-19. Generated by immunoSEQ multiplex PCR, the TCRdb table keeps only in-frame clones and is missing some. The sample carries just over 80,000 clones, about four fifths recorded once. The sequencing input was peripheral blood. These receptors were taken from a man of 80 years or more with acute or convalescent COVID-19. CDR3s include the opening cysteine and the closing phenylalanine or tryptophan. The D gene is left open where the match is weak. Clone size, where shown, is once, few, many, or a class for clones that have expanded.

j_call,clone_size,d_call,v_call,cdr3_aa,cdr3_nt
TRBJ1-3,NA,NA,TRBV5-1,CASSLGYSRSGNTIYF,TGCGCCAGCAGCTTGGGGTATTCCCGGAGTGGAAACACCATATATTTT
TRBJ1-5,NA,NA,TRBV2,CASSEIRANQPQHF,TGTGCCAGCAGTGAAATCAGGGCTAATCAGCCCCAGCATTTT
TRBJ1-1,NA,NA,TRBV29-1,CSVVRDTEAFF,TGCAGCGTTGTCCGCGACACTGAAGCTTTCTTT
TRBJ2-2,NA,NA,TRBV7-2,CASSLEGQNTGELFF,TGTGCCAGCAGCTTAGAGGGACAGAACACCGGGGAGCTGTTTTTT
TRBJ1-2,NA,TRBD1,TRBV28,CASYPGQGHGYTF,TGTGCCAGCTACCCGGGACAGGGGCATGGCTACACCTTC
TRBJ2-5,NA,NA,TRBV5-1,CASSLVGGEETQYF,TGCGCCAGCAGCTTGGTTGGGGGCGAGGAGACCCAGTACTTC
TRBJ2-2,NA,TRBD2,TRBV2,CASSFRAGAANGELFF,TGTGCCAGCAGTTTTCGAGCGGGAGCGGCGAACGGGGAGCTGTTTTTT
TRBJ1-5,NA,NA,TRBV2,CASSERAGGNQPQHF,TGTGCCAGCAGTGAAAGGGCCGGGGGCAATCAGCCCCAGCATTTT
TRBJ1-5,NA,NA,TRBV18,CASSPNSNQPQHF,TGTGCCAGCTCACCTAATAGCAATCAGCCCCAGCATTTT
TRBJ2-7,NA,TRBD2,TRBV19,CASSRLAGSSYEQYF,TGTGCCAGTAGTAGACTAGCGGGGTCCTCCTACGAGCAGTACTTC
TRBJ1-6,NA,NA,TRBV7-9,CASSLWGKGDNSPLHF,TGTGCCAGCAGCTTATGGGGAAAGGGGGATAATTCACCCCTCCACTTT
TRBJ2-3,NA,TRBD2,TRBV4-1,CASSQGLAAYTDTQYF,TGCGCCAGCAGCCAGGGACTAGCGGCCTACACAGATACGCAGTATTTT
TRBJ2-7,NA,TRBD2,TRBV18,CASFSGLNYEQYF,TGTGCCAGCTTTAGCGGGTTGAACTACGAGCAGTACTTC
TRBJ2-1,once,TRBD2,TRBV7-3,CASSDRTSGRLDEQFF,TGTGCCAGCAGCGACCGGACTAGCGGGAGGCTGGATGAGCAGTTCTTC
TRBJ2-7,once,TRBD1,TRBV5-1,CASSFQGATDEQYF,TGCGCCAGCAGCTTCCAGGGGGCAACGGACGAGCAGTACTTC
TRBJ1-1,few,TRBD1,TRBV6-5,CASSSIGTGNTEAFF,TGTGCCAGCAGTTCAATTGGGACAGGGAACACTGAAGCTTTCTTT
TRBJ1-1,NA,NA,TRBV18,CASSEDRLNTEAFF,TGTGCCAGCTCAGAAGACAGGTTGAACACTGAAGCTTTCTTT
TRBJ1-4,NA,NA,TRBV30,CAWSGEGSSGLFF,TGTGCCTGGAGTGGAGAGGGAAGCTCAGGACTGTTTTTT
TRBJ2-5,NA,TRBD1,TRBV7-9,CASSQPWQGDEETQYF,TGTGCCAGCAGCCAGCCCTGGCAGGGGGACGAAGAGACCCAGTACTTC
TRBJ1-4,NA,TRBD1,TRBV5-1,CASSFRGQAATNEKLFF,TGCGCCAGCAGCTTTAGAGGACAGGCAGCAACTAATGAAAAACTGTTTTTT
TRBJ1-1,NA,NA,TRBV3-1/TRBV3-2,CASSQKGGRAGAFF,TGTGCCAGCAGCCAAAAGGGGGGGAGGGCCGGAGCTTTCTTT
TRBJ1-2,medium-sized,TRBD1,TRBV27,CASSLGYGQEVLDGYTF,TGTGCCAGCAGTCTAGGTTACGGACAGGAGGTCCTCGATGGCTACACCTTC
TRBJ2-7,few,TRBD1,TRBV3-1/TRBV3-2,CASSRSGTGGGEQYF,TGTGCCAGCAGCCGATCCGGGACAGGGGGCGGCGAGCAGTACTTC
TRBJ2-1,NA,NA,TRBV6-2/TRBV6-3,CASSQDTIKYNEQFF,TGTGCCAGCAGTCAGGACACTATTAAATACAATGAGCAGTTCTTC
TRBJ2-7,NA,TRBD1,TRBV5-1,CASSLGTGDDEQYF,TGCGCCAGCAGCTTGGGGACAGGGGACGACGAGCAGTACTTC
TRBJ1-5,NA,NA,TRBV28,CASSSYDQPQHF,TGTGCCAGCAGTTCCTATGATCAGCCCCAGCATTTT
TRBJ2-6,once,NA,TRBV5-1,CASSFQGGEANVLTF,TGCGCCAGCAGCTTCCAGGGGGGAGAGGCCAACGTCCTGACTTTC
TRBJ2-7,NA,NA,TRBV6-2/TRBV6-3,CASSSPFGGSSYEQYF,TGTGCCAGCAGTTCTCCTTTCGGGGGAAGCTCCTACGAGCAGTACTTC
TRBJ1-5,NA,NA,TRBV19,CASEPQGNSNQPQHF,TGTGCCAGTGAACCTCAGGGGAATAGCAATCAGCCCCAGCATTTT
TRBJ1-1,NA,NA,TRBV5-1,CASNAGSLNTEAFF,TGCGCCAGCAACGCAGGGTCGTTGAACACTGAAGCTTTCTTT
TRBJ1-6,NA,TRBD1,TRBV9,CASSAYQGQGYSYNSPLHF,TGTGCCAGCAGCGCTTACCAGGGACAGGGGTACTCCTATAATTCACCCCTCCACTTT
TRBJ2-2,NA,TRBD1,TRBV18,CASSTTGQGFGGELFF,TGTGCCAGCTCTACGACGGGACAGGGTTTCGGCGGGGAGCTGTTTTTT
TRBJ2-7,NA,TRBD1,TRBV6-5,CASSLQGQGFREQYF,TGTGCCAGCAGTCTTCAGGGACAGGGATTCCGCGAGCAGTACTTC
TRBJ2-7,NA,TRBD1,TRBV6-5,CASRGQGSPYEQYF,TGTGCCAGCAGGGGACAGGGCTCCCCCTACGAGCAGTACTTC
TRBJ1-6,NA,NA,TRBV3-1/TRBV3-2,CASSPGGYNSPLHF,TGTGCCAGCAGTCCCGGGGGATATAATTCACCCCTCCACTTT
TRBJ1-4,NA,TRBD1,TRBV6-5,CASSHDRGFNEKLFF,TGTGCCAGCAGTCACGACAGGGGATTTAATGAAAAACTGTTTTTT
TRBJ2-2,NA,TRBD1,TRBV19,CASSIATGNSRRTGELFF,TGTGCCAGTAGTATAGCGACAGGGAATTCCCGAAGGACCGGGGAGCTGTTTTTT